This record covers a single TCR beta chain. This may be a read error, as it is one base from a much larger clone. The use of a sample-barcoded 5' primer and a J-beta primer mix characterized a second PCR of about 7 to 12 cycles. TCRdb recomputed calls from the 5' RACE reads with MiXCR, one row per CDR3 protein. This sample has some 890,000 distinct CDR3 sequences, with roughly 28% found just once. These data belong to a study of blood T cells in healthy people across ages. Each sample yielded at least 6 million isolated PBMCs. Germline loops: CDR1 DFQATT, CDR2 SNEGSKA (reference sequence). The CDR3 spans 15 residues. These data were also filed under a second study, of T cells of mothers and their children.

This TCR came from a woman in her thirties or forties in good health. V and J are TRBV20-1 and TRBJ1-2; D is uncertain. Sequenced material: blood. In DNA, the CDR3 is TGCAGTGTTAGAAGAAGGGCAGGCGATAACTATGGCTACACCTTC. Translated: CSVRRRAGDNYGYTF.